Here is one TCR beta chain with its context. The sample belongs to a study of immune cell composition in non-small cell lung cancer. Clones were read by immunoSEQ multiplex PCR, and TCRdb kept only the in-frame ones, dropping some. The table records more than 4,000 clones, approximately 77% of them present only once. The normal lung sample lay at least 3 cm, and maximally far, from the tumour. The germline V and J ends were trimmed by 3 bases and 11 bases, with 10 bases remaining between them. The CDR3 runs 11 residues. CDR1 and CDR2 (germline): SGHTA, FQGNSA. This receptor was obtained from a human donor with non-small cell lung cancer. The rearrangement joins TRBV7-2 to TRBJ2-5; maybe TRBD2 (6 bases). Sequencing was done on a sample of non-adjacent lung tissue. CDR3 loop: CASSFTREQYF. CDR3 DNA: TGTGCCAGCAGCTTTACCCGGGAGCAGTACTTC. Full variable domain (rest looked up from reference TRBV7-2 and TRBJ2-5): GAGVSQSPSNKVTEKGKDVELRCDPISGHTALYWYRQSLGQGLEFLIYFQGNSAPDKSGLPSDRFSAERTGGSVSTLTIQRTQQEDSAVYLCASSFTREQYFGPGTRLLVL.